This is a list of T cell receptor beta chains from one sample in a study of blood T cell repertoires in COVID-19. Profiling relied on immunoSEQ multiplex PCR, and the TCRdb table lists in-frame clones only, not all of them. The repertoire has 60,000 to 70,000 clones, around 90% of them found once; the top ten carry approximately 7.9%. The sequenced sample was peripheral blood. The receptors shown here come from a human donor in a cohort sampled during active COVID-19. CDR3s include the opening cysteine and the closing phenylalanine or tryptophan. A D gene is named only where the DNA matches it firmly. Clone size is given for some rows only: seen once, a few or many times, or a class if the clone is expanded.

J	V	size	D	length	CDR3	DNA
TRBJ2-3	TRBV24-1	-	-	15	CATSDPTGRTDTQYF	TGTGCCACCAGTGATCCAACTGGGCGCACAGATACGCAGTATTTT
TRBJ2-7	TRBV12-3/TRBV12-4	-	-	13	CASTRQEPYEQYF	TGTGCCAGCACACGACAGGAACCCTACGAGCAGTACTTC
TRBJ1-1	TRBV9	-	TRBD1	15	CASSVGDSLNTEAFF	TGTGCCAGCAGCGTAGGGGACAGTCTGAACACTGAAGCTTTCTTT
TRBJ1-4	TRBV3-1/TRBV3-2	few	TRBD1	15	CASSLQGLANEKLFF	TGTGCCAGCAGCCTACAGGGGTTGGCTAATGAAAAACTGTTTTTT
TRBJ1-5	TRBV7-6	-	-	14	CASSLGLGSQPQHF	TGTGCCAGCAGCTTAGGTTTAGGGAGTCAGCCCCAGCATTTT
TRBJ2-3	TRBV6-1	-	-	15	CASSEGAGATDTQYF	TGTGCCAGCAGTGAAGGAGCGGGTGCCACAGATACGCAGTATTTT
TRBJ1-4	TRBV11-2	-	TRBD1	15	CASSLVRAGGEKLFF	TGTGCCAGCAGCTTAGTACGGGCAGGGGGCGAAAAACTGTTTTTT
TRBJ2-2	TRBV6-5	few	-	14	CASSYRQETGELFF	TGTGCCAGCAGTTACCGACAGGAGACCGGGGAGCTGTTTTTT
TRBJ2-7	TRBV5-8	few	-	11	CASNLNGEQYF	TGTGCCAGCAACCTGAACGGTGAGCAGTACTTC
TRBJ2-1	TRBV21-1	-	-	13	CATQGESYNEQFF	TGTGCCACGCAGGGGGAGTCCTACAATGAGCAGTTCTTC
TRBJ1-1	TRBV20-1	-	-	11	CRGGGGTEAFF	TGCAGGGGAGGGGGGGGCACTGAAGCTTTCTTT
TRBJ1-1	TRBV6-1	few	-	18	CASSEFSVGGGGRTEAFF	TGTGCCAGCAGTGAATTTTCCGTGGGGGGAGGGGGACGCACTGAAGCTTTCTTT
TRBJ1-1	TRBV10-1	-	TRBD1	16	CAVRTPGDRGRAEAFF	TGCGCCGTCAGGACTCCGGGCGACAGGGGCAGGGCTGAAGCTTTCTTT
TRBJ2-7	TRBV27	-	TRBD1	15	CASSSTGTGGYEQYF	TGTGCCAGCAGTTCAACCGGGACAGGGGGCTACGAGCAGTACTTC
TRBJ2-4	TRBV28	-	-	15	CASSFSGKAKNIQYF	TGTGCCAGCAGTTTTAGTGGTAAAGCCAAAAACATTCAGTACTTC
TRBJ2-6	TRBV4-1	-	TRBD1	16	CASSLTGGTGANVLTF	TGCGCCAGCAGCCTCACAGGGGGCACTGGGGCCAACGTCCTGACTTTC
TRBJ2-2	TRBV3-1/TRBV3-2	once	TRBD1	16	CASSQDNPGQGGELFF	TGTGCCAGCAGCCAAGATAATCCCGGACAGGGCGGGGAGCTGTTTTTT
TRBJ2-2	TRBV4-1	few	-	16	CASSQAPTGNTGELFF	TGCGCCAGCAGCCAAGCCCCGACAGGGAACACCGGGGAGCTGTTTTTT
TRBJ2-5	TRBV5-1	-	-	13	CASSEPGQETQYF	TGCGCCAGCAGCGAGCCAGGTCAAGAGACCCAGTACTTC
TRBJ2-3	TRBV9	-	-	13	CASPGARTDTQYF	TGTGCCAGCCCAGGGGCGCGGACAGATACGCAGTATTTT
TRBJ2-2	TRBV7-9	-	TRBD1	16	CASSPDRGGNTGELFF	TGTGCCAGCAGCCCCGACAGGGGGGGAAACACCGGGGAGCTGTTTTTT
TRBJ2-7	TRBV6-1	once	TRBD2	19	CASSGPGETIAGSSYEQYF	TGTGCCAGCAGTGGCCCCGGGGAGACAATAGCGGGAAGCTCCTACGAGCAGTACTTC
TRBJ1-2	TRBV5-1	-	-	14	CASSLAGFNYGYTF	TGCGCCAGCAGCTTGGCCGGGTTTAACTATGGCTACACCTTC
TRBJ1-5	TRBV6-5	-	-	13	CASSYSRGQPQHF	TGTGCCAGCAGTTACTCTAGGGGCCAGCCCCAGCATTTT
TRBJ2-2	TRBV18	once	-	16	CASSPGGHPNTGELFF	TGTGCCAGCTCACCAGGGGGACACCCGAACACCGGGGAGCTGTTTTTT
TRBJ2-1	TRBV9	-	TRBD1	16	CASSAEEQGAGNEQFF	TGTGCCAGCAGCGCAGAGGAACAGGGGGCGGGTAATGAGCAGTTCTTC
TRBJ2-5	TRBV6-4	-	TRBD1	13	CASSRGPQETQYF	TGTGCCAGCAGTAGGGGGCCCCAAGAGACCCAGTACTTC